What follows are 26 T cell receptor beta chains derived from one specimen sequenced in a study of blood T cell repertoires in COVID-19. Profiling relied on immunoSEQ multiplex PCR, and the TCRdb table lists in-frame clones only, not all of them. The repertoire holds approximately 81,000 clones, with 90% to 95% as singletons. Sequencing was performed on peripheral blood. These receptors were collected from a woman in her forties or fifties in a cohort sampled during active COVID-19.

The chain links TRBV3-1 (or the pseudogene TRBV3-2) to TRBJ2-7; D perhaps matches TRBD2 (5 bases). The CDR3 has 15 amino acids. Germline values: CDR1 LGHDT, CDR2 YNNKEL (reference sequence). V shed 3 bases and J shed 6 bases, with 18 bases lying between them. The CDR3 loop reads CASSHTGISLPEQYF. In DNA, the CDR3 is TGTGCCAGCAGCCACACCGGGATCAGCCTTCCCGAGCAGTACTTC.

The chain has TRBV5-6 and TRBJ1-2; maybe TRBD1 (5 bases). Germline V gene data show CDR1 as SGHDT and CDR2 as YYEEEE. The CDR3 covers 15 residues. V was shortened by 1 base and J by 3 bases, with 13 bases between the two germline ends. CDR3 amino acids: CASSLFSGFYYGYTF. In nucleotides, the CDR3 is TGTGCCAGCAGCTTGTTTTCAGGGTTCTACTATGGCTACACCTTC.

The V gene is TRBV5-8, the J gene TRBJ2-6; D may be TRBD1 (5 bases). Germline V CDR1 and CDR2: SGHTS, YDEGEE. The V and J ends lost 0 bases and 4 bases respectively, with 11 bases between them. This CDR3 is 16 amino acids long. This chain's CDR3 is CASSLVAGSGANVLTF. Here the CDR3 DNA reads TGTGCCAGCAGCTTGGTTGCAGGGTCGGGGGCCAACGTCCTGACTTTC.

The chain is built from TRBV10-3 and TRBJ2-5, with TRBD2 as a possible D gene (6 bases). The germline V and J ends were trimmed by 10 bases and 2 bases, with 14 bases remaining between them. The CDR3 covers 13 residues. Germline V gene sequence: CDR1 ENHRY, CDR2 SYGVKD. The CDR3 protein is CATGGGVQETQYF. For the CDR3, the DNA is TGTGCCACCGGCGGAGGGGTGCAAGAGACCCAGTACTTC.

This chain joins TRBV27 and TRBJ1-4, with D perhaps TRBD1 (5 bases). Deletions cut 0 bases from V and 5 bases from J, with 13 bases between. The CDR3 totals 16 residues. CDR1 is MNHEY and CDR2 is SMNVEV in the germline V gene (reference sequence). The DNA of the CDR3 is TGTGCCAGCAGTTTATCGCAGGGCAGGGTGAATGAAAAACTGTTTTTT. Amino acids: CASSLSQGRVNEKLFF.

The rearrangement links TRBV21-1 to TRBJ2-2; the tabulated D call, TRBD1, remains unverified against the DNA. TRBV21-1 is an annotated pseudogene. The CDR3 runs 18 residues. The DNA of the CDR3 is TGTGCCAGCAGCAAAGTGGTTGGGCAGAACGCGAACACCGGGGAGCTGTTTTTT. Protein: CASSKVVGQNANTGELFF.

To note about this clone: In the same sample, other DNA sequences code for this CDR3. The rearrangement links TRBV30 to TRBJ1-1; 7 bases are a match to TRBD1. The ends lost 1 base at V and 5 bases at J; junction bases unmatched: 4. Germline V gene data show CDR1 as GTSNPN and CDR2 as SVGIG (reference sequence). The CDR3 has 13 residues. CDR3 nucleotide sequence: TGTGCCTGGAGTGGACAGGGTGGGACTGAAGCTTTCTTT. Translating gives CAWSGQGGTEAFF.

The chain is built from TRBV18 and TRBJ2-3, with 10 positions matching TRBD1. The length of the CDR3 is 16 residues. CDR1 and CDR2 from the germline V gene are KGHSH and LQKENI. Losses at the gene ends were 5 bases for V and 2 bases for J; bases not matched to a gene: 7. The CDR3 region is CASSRQGALFTDTQYF. The CDR3 coding sequence is TGTGCCAGCTCAAGACAGGGGGCGCTTTTCACAGATACGCAGTATTTT.

The chain links TRBV11-3 to TRBJ2-1; D may be TRBD2 (6 bases). Germline V gene sequence: CDR1 SGHNT, CDR2 YENEEA. CDR3 size: 16 residues. The V gene lost 6 bases and the J gene lost 4 bases, with 19 bases spanning the gap. The CDR3 loop reads CASRSPEASAYNEQFF. In DNA form, the CDR3 reads TGTGCCAGCAGGTCCCCCGAGGCTAGCGCGTACAATGAGCAGTTCTTC.

The V call is TRBV20-1, the J call TRBJ1-1, with a weak D call TRBD1 (6 bases). The V end lost 3 bases, the J end lost 7 bases, and 18 bases lay between the germline ends. Germline CDR1 and CDR2: DFQATT and SNEGSKA (reference sequence). This CDR3 is built from 14 residues. CDR3 coding DNA: TGCAGTGCTAGTCTGGCGATAAGGGGGGGTGAAGCTTTCTTT. Translating gives CSASLAIRGGEAFF.

The chain joins TRBV6-5 to TRBJ2-3, with D possibly matching TRBD1 (5 bases). Trimming took off 8 bases at V and 5 bases at J, with 17 bases between the two ends. Germline assignment: CDR1 MNHEY and CDR2 SVGAGI. This CDR3 has 14 amino acids. CDR3 nucleotides: TGTGCCAGCCTCGTGGACACTACCGTAGATACGCAGTATTTT. It codes for CASLVDTTVDTQYF.

V gene TRBV7-2 combines with J gene TRBJ2-4, with 10 nucleotides matching TRBD2. CDR1 is SGHTA, CDR2 FQGNSA, per germline. After removal of 2 bases from V and 5 bases from J, the junction contained 6 bases not matched to a gene. The CDR3 length is 16 residues. The DNA of the CDR3 is TGTGCCAGCAGCTTACGGCTCACTAGCGGGGAAAACATTCAGTACTTC. Its translation is CASSLRLTSGENIQYF.

The chain recombines TRBV20-1 with TRBJ2-3, with 7 nucleotides matching TRBD1. Germline values: CDR1 DFQATT, CDR2 SNEGSKA (reference sequence). Unmatched junction bases numbered 5, after V lost 4 bases and J lost 1 base. The CDR3 is 14 amino acids. The CDR3 coding sequence is TGCAGTGCTAATGACAGGGTCGGCACAGATACGCAGTATTTT. It codes for CSANDRVGTDTQYF.

The chain couples TRBV6-1 to TRBJ1-6, with no clear D. Deletions cut 4 bases from V and 0 bases from J, with 10 bases between. Germline assignment: CDR1 MNHNS and CDR2 SASEGT. The CDR3 is 16 residues long. Here the CDR3 DNA reads TGTGCCAGCAGTGGGGGAGGGAGCTCCTATAATTCACCCCTCCACTTT. Amino acids: CASSGGGSSYNSPLHF.

The V and J genes are TRBV2 and TRBJ2-7; D possibly corresponds to TRBD1 (6 bases). CDR1 and CDR2 from the germline V gene are SNHLY and FYNNEI. This CDR3 is 12 amino acids long. The germline V and J ends were trimmed by 7 bases and 9 bases, with 16 bases remaining between them. Written as DNA, the CDR3 is TGTGCCAGCACCGCGGACAGTGTTTGGCAGTACTTC. The encoded protein is CASTADSVWQYF.

This chain connects TRBV13 to TRBJ2-7, with TRBD1 identical over 8 bases. With 0 bases clipped from V and 3 bases from J, the junction kept 4 bases outside the gene matches. Germline V gives CDR1 PRHDT, CDR2 FYEKMQ (reference sequence). The CDR3 contains 15 residues. In DNA, the CDR3 is TGTGCCAGCAGCTTAGGCGGAACAGGGGGCTACGAGCAGTACTTC. As protein: CASSLGGTGGYEQYF.

The chain joins TRBV19 to TRBJ2-2, with TRBD1 matching 7 bases. The length of the CDR3 is 16 residues. Looked up from germline, CDR1 is LNHDA and CDR2 is SQIVND (reference sequence). With 6 bases clipped from V and 4 bases from J, the junction kept 11 bases outside the gene matches. CDR3 bases: TGTGCCAGTAGAGTGAATTCCGGGACAGTCACCGGGGAGCTGTTTTTT. Translated: CASRVNSGTVTGELFF. Full variable domain (outside the CDR3, taken from reference TRBV19 and TRBJ2-2): DGGITQSPKYLFRKEGQNVTLSCEQNLNHDAMYWYRQDPGQGLRLIYYSQIVNDFQKGDIAEGYSVSREKKESFPLTVTSAQKNPTAFYLCASRVNSGTVTGELFFGEGSRLTVL.

This sequence joins TRBV5-1 and TRBJ2-5; TRBD1 matches 7 bases. The junction had 14 bases not matched to a gene; V was cut back by 5 bases and J by 7 bases. Germline loops: CDR1 SGHRS, CDR2 YFSETQ. This CDR3 spans 15 amino acids. This CDR3 reads CASRAPGGSLGTQYF. DNA for the CDR3: TGCGCCAGCAGAGCGCCAGGGGGTTCCTTGGGGACCCAGTACTTC.

J is TRBJ2-1 and V is TRBV1; the tabulated D call, TRBD2, remains unverified against the DNA. TRBV1 is described as a pseudogene. CDR3 length: 16 residues. CDR3 bases: TGCACCAGCAGCCAAGATAAACTAGGTCGCTGCAATGAGCAGTTCTTC. Protein sequence: CTSSQDKLGRCNEQFF.

This rearrangement joins TRBV10-3 to TRBJ2-1, with D possibly TRBD1 on 6 matching bases. Trimming removed 5 bases from V and 6 bases from J, with 11 bases in between. The CDR3 contains 13 residues. Germline loops: CDR1 ENHRY, CDR2 SYGVKD. CDR3 sequence reads: CAISLEGGNEQFF. The CDR3 DNA reads TGTGCCATCAGTTTGGAAGGGGGCAATGAGCAGTTCTTC.

The chain is built from TRBV7-9 and TRBJ2-1, with D possibly being TRBD2 (6 bases). This CDR3 spans 14 amino acids. V lost 0 bases and J 8 bases, leaving 11 bases between the germline ends. The germline V gene has CDR1 SEHNR and CDR2 FQNEAQ (reference sequence). The CDR3 DNA reads TGTGCCAGCAGCTTAGCGGGCGGGGTCTATGAGCAGTTCTTC. It translates to CASSLAGGVYEQFF.

This chain links TRBV9 with TRBJ1-4; the D is unclear. Trimming removed 3 bases from V and 3 bases from J, with 12 bases in between. The germline gives CDR1 SGDLS, CDR2 YYNGEE. There are 15 residues in the CDR3. The CDR3 sequence is CASSAYSSSNEKLFF. CDR3 nucleotide sequence: TGTGCCAGCAGCGCGTACAGCTCCTCTAATGAAAAACTGTTTTTT.

The CDR3 region has the DNA TGTGCCAGCAGGAAGACAGGGGATACTGAAGCTTTCTTT. Protein sequence: CASRKTGDTEAFF. The chain joins TRBV2 to TRBJ1-1; 8 nucleotides agree with TRBD1. CDR3 length: 13 amino acids. The V gene's germline CDR1 is SNHLY and CDR2 FYNNEI. Trimming cost V 6 bases and J 5 bases; bases outside gene matches: 5.

V usage is TRBV6-5 and J usage is TRBJ1-1; tentative D call: TRBD1 (5 bases). Deletions cut 0 bases from V and 1 base from J, with 9 bases between. Germline CDR1 MNHEY, CDR2 SVGAGI. This CDR3 has 15 amino acids. The CDR3 sequence: CASSYSQVTNTEAFF. CDR3 sequence (DNA): TGTGCCAGCAGTTACTCACAGGTTACGAACACTGAAGCTTTCTTT.

The rearrangement links TRBV27 to TRBJ2-1; TRBD2 agrees at 13 bases. Germline CDR1 reads MNHEY; CDR2 reads SMNVEV (reference sequence). Unmatched junction bases numbered 6, after V lost 3 bases and J lost 7 bases. The CDR3 sequence is 16 residues long. The CDR3 sequence: CASSFWTSGSGNEQFF. CDR3 bases: TGTGCCAGCAGTTTCTGGACTAGCGGGAGTGGGAATGAGCAGTTCTTC.

A single count supports this clone. The J gene is TRBJ1-2, the V gene TRBV27, with D possibly matching TRBD1 (6 bases). Trimming shortened V by 5 bases and J by 5 bases, and 18 bases separated the two germline ends. This CDR3 spans 15 amino acids. Germline loops: CDR1 MNHEY, CDR2 SMNVEV (reference sequence). CDR3 sequence: CASSRRQDVMYGYTF. The CDR3 DNA reads TGTGCCAGCAGTCGACGACAGGACGTTATGTATGGCTACACCTTC.